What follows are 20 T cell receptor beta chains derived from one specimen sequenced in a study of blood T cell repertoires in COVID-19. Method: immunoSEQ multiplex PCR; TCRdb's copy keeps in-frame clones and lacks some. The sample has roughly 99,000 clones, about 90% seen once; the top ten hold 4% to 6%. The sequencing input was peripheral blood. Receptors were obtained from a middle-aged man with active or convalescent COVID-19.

The CDR3 DNA is TGTGCCAGCTCAGCGGGTCACACAGATACGCAGTATTTT. It is translated as CASSAGHTDTQYF. The V call is TRBV30, the J call TRBJ2-3; tentative D call: TRBD2 (6 bases). Trimming left V 8 bases short and J 2 bases short, with 14 bases between. CDR1 is GTSNPN and CDR2 is SVGIG in the germline V gene (reference sequence). The CDR3 is 13 amino acids.

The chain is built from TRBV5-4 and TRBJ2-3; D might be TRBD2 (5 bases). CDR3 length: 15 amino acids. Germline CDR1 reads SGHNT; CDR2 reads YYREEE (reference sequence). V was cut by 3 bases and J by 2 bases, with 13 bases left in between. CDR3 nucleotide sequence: TGTGCCAGCAGCTCCTTCGGGGAGCCCACAGATACGCAGTATTTT. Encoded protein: CASSSFGEPTDTQYF.

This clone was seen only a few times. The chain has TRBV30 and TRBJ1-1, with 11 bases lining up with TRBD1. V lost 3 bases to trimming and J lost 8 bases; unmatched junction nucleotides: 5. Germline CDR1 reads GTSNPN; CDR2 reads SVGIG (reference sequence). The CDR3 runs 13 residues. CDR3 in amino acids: CAWRGQGVREAFF. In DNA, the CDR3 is TGTGCCTGGAGGGGACAGGGGGTTCGGGAAGCTTTCTTT.

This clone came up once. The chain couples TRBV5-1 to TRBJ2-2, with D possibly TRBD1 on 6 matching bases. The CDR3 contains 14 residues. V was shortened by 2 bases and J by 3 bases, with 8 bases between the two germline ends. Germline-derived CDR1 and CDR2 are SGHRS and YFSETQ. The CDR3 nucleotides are TGCGCCAGCAGCTTAAGGACAGACACCGGGGAGCTGTTTTTT. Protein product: CASSLRTDTGELFF.

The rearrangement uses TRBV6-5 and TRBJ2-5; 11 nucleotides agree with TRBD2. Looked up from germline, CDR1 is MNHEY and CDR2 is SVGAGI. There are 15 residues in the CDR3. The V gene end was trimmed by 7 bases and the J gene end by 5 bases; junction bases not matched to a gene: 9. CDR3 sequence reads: CASTRLAGSGETQYF. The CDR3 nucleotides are TGTGCCAGCACCCGACTAGCGGGGTCCGGGGAGACCCAGTACTTC.

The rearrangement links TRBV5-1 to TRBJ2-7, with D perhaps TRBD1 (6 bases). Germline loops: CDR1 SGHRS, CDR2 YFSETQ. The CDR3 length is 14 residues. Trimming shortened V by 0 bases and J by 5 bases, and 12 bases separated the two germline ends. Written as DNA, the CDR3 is TGCGCCAGCAGCTTGGGACAGGTATCGCACGAGCAGTACTTC. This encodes CASSLGQVSHEQYF. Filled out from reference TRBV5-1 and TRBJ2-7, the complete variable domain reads KAGVTQTPRYLIKTRGQQVTLSCSPISGHRSVSWYQQTPGQGLQFLFEYFSETQRNKGNFPGRFSGRQFSNSRSEMNVSTLELGDSALYLCASSLGQVSHEQYFGPGTRLTVT.

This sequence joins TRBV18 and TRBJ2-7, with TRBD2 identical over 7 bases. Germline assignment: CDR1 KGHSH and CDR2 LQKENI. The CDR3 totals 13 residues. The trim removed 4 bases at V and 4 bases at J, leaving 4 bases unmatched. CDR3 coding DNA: TGTGCCAGCTCACTGGGACTACCATACGAGCAGTACTTC. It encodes CASSLGLPYEQYF.

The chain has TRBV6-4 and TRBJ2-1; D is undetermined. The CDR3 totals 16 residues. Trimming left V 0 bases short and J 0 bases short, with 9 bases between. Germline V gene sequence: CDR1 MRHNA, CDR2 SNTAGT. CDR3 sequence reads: CASSDSSAHSYNEQFF. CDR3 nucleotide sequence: TGTGCCAGCAGTGACTCGAGTGCTCACTCCTACAATGAGCAGTTCTTC.

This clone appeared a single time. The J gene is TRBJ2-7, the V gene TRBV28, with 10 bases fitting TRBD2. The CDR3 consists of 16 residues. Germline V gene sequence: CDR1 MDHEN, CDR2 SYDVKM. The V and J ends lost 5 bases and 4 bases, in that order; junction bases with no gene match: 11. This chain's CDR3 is CASSVPSGSIPYEQYF. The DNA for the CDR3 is TGTGCCAGCAGTGTGCCTAGCGGGAGCATACCGTACGAGCAGTACTTC. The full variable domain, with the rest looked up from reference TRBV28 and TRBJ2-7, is DVKVTQSSRYLVKRTGEKVFLECVQDMDHENMFWYRQDPGLGLRLIYFSYDVKMKEKGDIPEGYSVSREKKERFSLILESASTNQTSMYLCASSVPSGSIPYEQYFGPGTRLTVT.

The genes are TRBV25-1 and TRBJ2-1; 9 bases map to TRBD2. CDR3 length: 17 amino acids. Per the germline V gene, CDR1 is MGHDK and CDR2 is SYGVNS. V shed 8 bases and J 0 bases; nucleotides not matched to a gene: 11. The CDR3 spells CASRGARSGSSYNEQFF. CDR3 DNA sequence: TGTGCCAGCCGCGGGGCCCGTAGCGGGAGCTCCTACAATGAGCAGTTCTTC. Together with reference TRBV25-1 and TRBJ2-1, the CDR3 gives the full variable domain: EADIYQTPRYLVIGTGKKITLECSQTMGHDKMYWYQQDPGMELHLIHYSYGVNSTEKGDLSSESTVSRIRTEHFPLTLESARPSHTSQYLCASRGARSGSSYNEQFFGPGTRLTVL.

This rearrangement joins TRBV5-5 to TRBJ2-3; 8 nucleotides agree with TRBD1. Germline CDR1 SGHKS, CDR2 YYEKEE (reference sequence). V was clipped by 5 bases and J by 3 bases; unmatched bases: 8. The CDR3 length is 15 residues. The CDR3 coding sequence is TGTGCCAGCAGGGATAGACAGGGGTGGACAGATACGCAGTATTTT. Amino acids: CASRDRQGWTDTQYF.

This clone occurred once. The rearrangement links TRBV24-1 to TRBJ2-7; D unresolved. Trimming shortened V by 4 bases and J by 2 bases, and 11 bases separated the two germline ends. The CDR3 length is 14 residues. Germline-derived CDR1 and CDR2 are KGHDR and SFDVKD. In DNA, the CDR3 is TGTGCCACCAGTGACTCCCGGGTCGCCTACGAGCAGTACTTC. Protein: CATSDSRVAYEQYF.

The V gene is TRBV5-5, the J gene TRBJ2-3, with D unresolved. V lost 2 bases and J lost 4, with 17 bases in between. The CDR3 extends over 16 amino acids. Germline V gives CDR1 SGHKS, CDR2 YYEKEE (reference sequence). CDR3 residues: CASSFLGRIAADTQYF. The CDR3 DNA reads TGTGCCAGCAGCTTTCTAGGTAGAATAGCTGCAGATACGCAGTATTTT.

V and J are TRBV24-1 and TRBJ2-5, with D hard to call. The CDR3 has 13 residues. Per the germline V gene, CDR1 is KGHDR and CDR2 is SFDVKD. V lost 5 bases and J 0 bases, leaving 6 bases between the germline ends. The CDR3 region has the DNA TGTGCCACCAGTGTCTCGTACCAAGAGACCCAGTACTTC. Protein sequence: CATSVSYQETQYF.

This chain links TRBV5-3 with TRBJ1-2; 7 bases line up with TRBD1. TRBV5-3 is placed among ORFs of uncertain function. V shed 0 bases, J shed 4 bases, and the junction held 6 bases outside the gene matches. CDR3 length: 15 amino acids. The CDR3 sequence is CARSLGTGGCYGYTF. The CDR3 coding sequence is TGTGCCAGAAGCTTGGGGACAGGTGGTTGCTATGGCTACACCTTC.

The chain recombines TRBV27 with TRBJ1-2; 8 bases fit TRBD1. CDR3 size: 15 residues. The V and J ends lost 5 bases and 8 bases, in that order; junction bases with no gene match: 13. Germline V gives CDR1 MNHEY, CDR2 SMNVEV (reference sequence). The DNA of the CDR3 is TGTGCCAGCAGTCCCACCGCCCGGACAGGGCAAGGCTACACCTTC. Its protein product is CASSPTARTGQGYTF.

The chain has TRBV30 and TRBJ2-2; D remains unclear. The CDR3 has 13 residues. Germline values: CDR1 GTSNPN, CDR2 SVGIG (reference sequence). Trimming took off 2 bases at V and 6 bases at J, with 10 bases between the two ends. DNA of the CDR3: TGTGCCTGGAGTTTAGTTTACCCCGGGGAGCTGTTTTTT. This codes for CAWSLVYPGELFF.

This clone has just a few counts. DNA of the CDR3: TGCGCCAGCAGCCAAGAGTCGGGGGGGGCCAAAAACATTCAGTACTTC. It translates to CASSQESGGAKNIQYF. The genes are TRBV4-1 and TRBJ2-4; 8 bases are shared with TRBD2. CDR1 is MGHRA, CDR2 YSYEKL, per germline. CDR3 size: 16 residues. With V trimmed by 0 bases and J by 1 base, 2 bases remained unmatched.

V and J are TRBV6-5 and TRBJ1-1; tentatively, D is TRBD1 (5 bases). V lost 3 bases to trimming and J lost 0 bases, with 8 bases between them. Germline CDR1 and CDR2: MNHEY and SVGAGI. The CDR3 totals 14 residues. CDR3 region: CASSYDSLNTEAFF. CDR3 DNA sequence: TGTGCCAGCAGTTATGACAGCTTGAACACTGAAGCTTTCTTT.

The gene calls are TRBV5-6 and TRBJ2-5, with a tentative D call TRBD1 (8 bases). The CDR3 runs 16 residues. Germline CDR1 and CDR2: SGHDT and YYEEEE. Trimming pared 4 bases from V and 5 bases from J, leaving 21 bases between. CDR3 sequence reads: CASSLFTGGDSETQYF. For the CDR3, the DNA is TGTGCCAGCAGCCTATTCACAGGGGGGGATTCGGAGACCCAGTACTTC.